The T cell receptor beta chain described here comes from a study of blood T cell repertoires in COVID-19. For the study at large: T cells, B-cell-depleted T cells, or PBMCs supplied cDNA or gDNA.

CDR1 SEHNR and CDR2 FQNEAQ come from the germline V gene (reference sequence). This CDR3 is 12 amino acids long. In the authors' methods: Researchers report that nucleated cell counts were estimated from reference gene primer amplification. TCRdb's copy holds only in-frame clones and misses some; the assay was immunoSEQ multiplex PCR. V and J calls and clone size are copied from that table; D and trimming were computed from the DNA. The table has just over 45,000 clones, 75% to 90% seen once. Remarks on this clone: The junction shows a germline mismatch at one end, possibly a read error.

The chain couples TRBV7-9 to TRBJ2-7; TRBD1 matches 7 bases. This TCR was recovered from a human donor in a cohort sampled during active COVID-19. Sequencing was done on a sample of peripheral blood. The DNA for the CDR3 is TGTGCCAGCAGCTTAGGCCTGGGGGACAGAGACTTC. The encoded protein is CASSLGLGDRDF.